This T cell receptor (beta chain) was identified during a study of cytomegalovirus exposure and HLA in healthy donors. Use of 60 Vbeta and 13 Jbeta primers characterized the PCR. Libraries were prepared by immunoSEQ multiplex PCR; TCRdb keeps only in-frame clonotypes and omits some of them. The sample shows fewer than 85,000 clones, and about 4.6% sits with its ten largest clones. General study points: A later analysis found most CMV-associated TCR beta chains apparently HLA-restricted. Several of the most significant clusters appeared, in a later analysis, to be linked to common viral pathogens. Some public TCRs appeared in many individuals, while most sequences were rare.

Points on this clone: Its antigen remains unknown.

After removal of 6 bases from V and 3 bases from J, the junction contained 8 bases not matched to a gene. The CDR3 spans 16 residues. CDR1 and CDR2 (germline): SQVTM, ANQGSEA. The chain recombines TRBV29-1 with TRBJ2-2; 12 bases align to TRBD2. The TCR sequence derives from a man aged 25 to 40 in good health and CMV-seronegative. The material sequenced was PBMCs. CDR3 DNA sequence: TGCAGCGTCTCCGGGACTAGCGGGCGCGACACCGGGGAGCTGTTTTTT. The encoded protein is CSVSGTSGRDTGELFF.